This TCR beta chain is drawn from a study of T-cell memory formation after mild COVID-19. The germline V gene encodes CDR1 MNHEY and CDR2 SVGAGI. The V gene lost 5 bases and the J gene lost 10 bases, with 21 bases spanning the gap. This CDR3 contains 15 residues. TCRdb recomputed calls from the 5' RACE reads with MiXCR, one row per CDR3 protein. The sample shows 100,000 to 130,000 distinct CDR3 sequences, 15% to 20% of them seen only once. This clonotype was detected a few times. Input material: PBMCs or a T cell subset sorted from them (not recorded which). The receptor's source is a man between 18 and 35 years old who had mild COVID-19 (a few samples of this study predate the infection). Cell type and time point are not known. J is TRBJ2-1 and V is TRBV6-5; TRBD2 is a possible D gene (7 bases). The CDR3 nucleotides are TGTGCCAGCAGTCCACGGGGGGCCGGGGGATACGAGCAGTTCTTC. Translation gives CASSPRGAGGYEQFF.